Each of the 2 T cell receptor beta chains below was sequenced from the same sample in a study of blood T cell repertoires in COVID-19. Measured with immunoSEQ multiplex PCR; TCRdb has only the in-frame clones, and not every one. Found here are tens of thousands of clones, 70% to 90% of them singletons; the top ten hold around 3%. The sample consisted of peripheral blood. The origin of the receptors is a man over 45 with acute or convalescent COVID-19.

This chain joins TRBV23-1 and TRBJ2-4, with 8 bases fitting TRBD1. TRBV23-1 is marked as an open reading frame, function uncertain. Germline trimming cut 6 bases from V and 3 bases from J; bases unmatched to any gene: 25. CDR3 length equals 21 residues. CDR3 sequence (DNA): TGCGCCAGCAGCCAAGGGTTTAGGGCAGGGGGCGAAAGTTACGGCAAAAACATTCAGTACTTC. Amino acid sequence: CASSQGFRAGGESYGKNIQYF.

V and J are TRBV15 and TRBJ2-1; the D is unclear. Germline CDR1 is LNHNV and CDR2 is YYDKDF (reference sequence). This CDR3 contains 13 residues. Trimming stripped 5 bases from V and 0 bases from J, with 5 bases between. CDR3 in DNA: TGTGCCACCAGCTCCTCCTCCTACAATGAGCAGTTCTTC. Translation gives CATSSSSYNEQFF.